This T cell receptor (beta chain) was observed in a study of Ad26.COV2.S vaccination and SARS-CoV-2 variants. Study in general: Doses of Ad26.COV2.S were injected into muscle once or twice, 56 days apart.

Treatment denoted: some 20 received Ad26.COV2.S at low or high dose, single or two shots; several received placebo; per-sample allocation not given. Day 63 after the first vaccine or placebo injection was the time point for sampling. This clone was detected a few times. The sample has other DNA sequences that encode this CDR3 too. This CDR3 is 14 amino acids long. CDR1 is SGDLS and CDR2 is YYNGEE in the germline V gene. V lost 1 base and J lost 3; bases outside the gene matches: 3. TCRdb's copy holds only in-frame clones and misses some; the assay was immunoSEQ multiplex PCR. The sample contains 300,000 to 400,000 clones, 88% of which appear only once.

The gene calls are TRBV9 and TRBJ2-7; TRBD1 matches at 8 bases. The clonotype comes from a person aged 18-65 years who received the Ad26.COV2.S COVID-19 vaccine or a placebo. The specimen comprised peripheral blood, sampled in a trial of Ad26.COV2.S vaccine versus placebo. CDR3 DNA sequence: TGTGCCAGCAGCGTACAGGGGGCAGGCTACGAGCAGTACTTC. It translates to CASSVQGAGYEQYF.